A selection of T cell receptor beta chains follows, all from one sample in a study of circulating tumor DNA in untreated peripheral T-cell lymphoma. Here immunoSEQ multiplex PCR was the method, and the copy in TCRdb shows in-frame clones only, minus some. The sample lists about 7,300 clones, about 75% seen once, with about 15% in the top ten. Sequences were obtained from tumor tissue. The receptor set was obtained from a human donor with peripheral T-cell lymphoma. Both conserved end residues are part of each CDR3. The D gene is left open where the match is weak. The listing skips clone size in some rows; elsewhere it reads once, few, many or a size class.

CDR3 protein | CDR3 DNA | clone size | V gene | D gene | J gene
CASSFSGQGNQPQHF | TGTGCCAGCAGCTTTTCGGGACAGGGCAATCAGCCCCAGCATTTT | . | TRBV11-3 | TRBD1 | TRBJ1-5
CASSAGRSYEQYF | TGTGCCAGCAGTGCCGGGAGATCCTACGAGCAGTACTTC | . | TRBV6-8 | . | TRBJ2-7
CASSIAGPDEQYF | TGTGCCAGTAGTATAGCGGGACCGGACGAGCAGTACTTC | few | TRBV19 | . | TRBJ2-7
CASSYSTYAVYGYTF | TGTGCCAGCAGTTACTCGACGTACGCAGTTTATGGCTACACCTTC | . | TRBV6-8 | . | TRBJ1-2
CASSHEPGRRGATDTQYF | TGCGCCAGCAGTCACGAGCCTGGACGAAGAGGTGCCACAGATACGCAGTATTTT | few | TRBV23-1 | . | TRBJ2-3
CSAGQGSSYEQYF | TGCAGCGCCGGACAGGGGAGCTCCTACGAGCAGTACTTC | . | TRBV29-1 | TRBD1 | TRBJ2-7
CASSQDHGQREGGTQYF | TGTGCCAGCAGCCAAGATCACGGCCAGCGGGAGGGCGGTACGCAGTATTTT | . | TRBV14 | TRBD2 | TRBJ2-3
CASSIDFGLSYEQYF | TGTGCCAGTAGTATAGATTTCGGGCTCTCCTACGAGCAGTACTTC | . | TRBV19 | . | TRBJ2-7
CASSYWVASYQETQYF | TGTGCCAGCAGTTATTGGGTAGCGTCGTACCAAGAGACCCAGTACTTC | . | TRBV6-8 | . | TRBJ2-5
CASLGLAPNEQFF | TGTGCCAGTTTGGGACTAGCCCCCAATGAGCAGTTCTTC | . | TRBV19 | TRBD2 | TRBJ2-1
CASSPPWQGLAGKETQYF | TGTGCCAGCTCACCACCGTGGCAGGGACTAGCGGGAAAAGAGACCCAGTACTTC | . | TRBV18 | TRBD2 | TRBJ2-5
CASTRGGNQPQHF | TGTGCCAGCACTCGCGGGGGAAATCAGCCCCAGCATTTT | . | TRBV6-8 | . | TRBJ1-5
CASSLEAGGQPTDTQYF | TGTGCCAGCAGCTTGGAGGCGGGGGGTCAACCCACAGATACGCAGTATTTT | . | TRBV11-3 | TRBD2 | TRBJ2-3
CATQRTGNTEAFF | TGTGCCACCCAGCGTACTGGGAACACTGAAGCTTTCTTT | . | TRBV12-5 | . | TRBJ1-1
CASSSRLAGGRLTDTQYF | TGTGCCAGTAGTTCGCGACTAGCGGGAGGCCGACTCACAGATACGCAGTATTTT | . | TRBV19 | TRBD2 | TRBJ2-3
CASSDAGNQPQHF | TGTGCCAGCAGTGATGCCGGAAATCAGCCCCAGCATTTT | . | TRBV25-1 | . | TRBJ1-5
CASSLGQGASGANVLTF | TGTGCCAGCAGTTTGGGACAGGGGGCCTCTGGGGCCAACGTCCTGACTTTC | . | TRBV28 | TRBD1 | TRBJ2-6
CASSAFMGGSTGELFF | TGTGCCAGCTCAGCGTTTATGGGCGGGAGCACCGGGGAGCTGTTTTTT | . | TRBV18 | TRBD2 | TRBJ2-2
CAISVSGSYEQYF | TGTGCCATCAGTGTATCAGGCTCCTACGAGCAGTACTTC | . | TRBV6-8 | . | TRBJ2-7
CASSLGPQQSYNEQFF | TGCGCCAGCAGCTTAGGGCCACAACAATCCTACAATGAGCAGTTCTTC | . | TRBV5-1 | . | TRBJ2-1
CASSESGENYGYTF | TGCGCCAGCAGTGAGTCGGGGGAAAACTATGGCTACACCTTC | few | TRBV10-2 | . | TRBJ1-2
CASSYVRGRQPQHF | TGTGCCAGCAGTTATGTTAGGGGGCGTCAGCCCCAGCATTTT | few | TRBV6-8 | TRBD1 | TRBJ1-5
CASNPPGNYGYTF | TGTGCCAGCAACCCCCCGGGGAACTATGGCTACACCTTC | once | TRBV28 | . | TRBJ1-2
CASIGEYFSGNTIYF | TGTGCCAGCATAGGGGAGTACTTCTCTGGAAACACCATATATTTT | few | TRBV28 | . | TRBJ1-3
CASSRGTRNGEQYF | TGCGCCAGCAGCAGGGGGACTAGGAACGGCGAGCAGTACTTC | . | TRBV10-2 | . | TRBJ2-7
CASRGRPADSYNEQFF | TGTGCCAGCAGGGGACGGCCGGCCGACTCCTACAATGAGCAGTTCTTC | . | TRBV28 | . | TRBJ2-1
CASSPGLDNEQFF | TGTGCCAGCTCACCAGGGCTCGACAATGAGCAGTTCTTC | . | TRBV18 | . | TRBJ2-1
CAWSKQYEQYF | TGTGCCTGGAGTAAACAGTACGAGCAGTACTTC | . | TRBV30 | . | TRBJ2-7
CATSDWGGLDVNEQFF | TGTGCCACCAGTGATTGGGGGGGACTAGATGTCAATGAGCAGTTCTTC | . | TRBV27 | TRBD2 | TRBJ2-1
CASSFYLTGTGVAQYF | TGTGCCAGCAGTTTCTACCTAACCGGGACAGGGGTAGCGCAGTATTTT | . | TRBV6-8 | TRBD1 | TRBJ2-3
CASSYSAASGNTIYF | TGTGCCAGCAGTTACTCGGCGGCTTCTGGAAACACCATATATTTT | . | TRBV6-7 | . | TRBJ1-3
CASRGPSYEQYF | TGTGCCAGCAGGGGACCATCCTACGAGCAGTACTTC | few | TRBV28 | . | TRBJ2-7
CASSSIQRNEQYF | TGTGCCAGCTCATCAATACAGAGGAACGAGCAGTACTTC | . | TRBV18 | . | TRBJ2-7
CAWSADRVWEKLFF | TGTGCCTGGAGTGCGGACAGGGTTTGGGAAAAACTGTTTTTT | . | TRBV30 | TRBD1 | TRBJ1-4
CATRGQPNQPQHF | TGTGCCACCAGAGGACAACCCAATCAGCCCCAGCATTTT | . | TRBV28 | . | TRBJ1-5
CANPFGVAPAETQYF | TGTGCCAATCCGTTTGGAGTTGCCCCGGCGGAGACCCAGTACTTC | . | TRBV6-8 | . | TRBJ2-5
CASSRTSGESGYEQYF | TGTGCCAGCAGTAGGACTAGCGGCGAAAGTGGGTACGAGCAGTACTTC | . | TRBV6-8 | TRBD2 | TRBJ2-7
CAIWAVNTEAFF | TGTGCCATCTGGGCTGTGAACACTGAAGCTTTCTTT | . | TRBV28 | . | TRBJ1-1
CASSLDHLAYEQYF | TGTGCCAGCAGCTTAGATCACCTGGCCTACGAGCAGTACTTC | few | TRBV11-3 | . | TRBJ2-7
CASSPDSSSYNEQFF | TGTGCCAGCAGCCCAGATTCCAGCTCCTACAATGAGCAGTTCTTC | . | TRBV6-8 | . | TRBJ2-1
CAISDSDSRAGELFF | TGTGCCATCAGTGACTCCGACAGCAGGGCCGGGGAGCTGTTTTTT | . | TRBV6-9 | . | TRBJ2-2
CSLKGSNTEAFF | TGCAGCCTGAAAGGGAGTAACACTGAAGCTTTCTTT | few | TRBV29-1 | . | TRBJ1-1
CASSFPQEGPLNTDTQYF | TGTGCCAGCAGCTTTCCCCAGGAGGGGCCGCTAAACACAGATACGCAGTATTTT | . | TRBV11-1 | . | TRBJ2-3
CAISEYGLVEYEQYF | TGTGCCATCAGTGAGTACGGACTAGTGGAATACGAGCAGTACTTC | . | TRBV10-3 | TRBD2 | TRBJ2-7
CASSLGALWEQYF | TGTGCCAGCAGCTTAGGGGCTCTTTGGGAGCAGTACTTC | . | TRBV7-8 | . | TRBJ2-7
CASSRGLASGREIF | TGTGCCAGCTCACGAGGACTGGCTAGCGGGAGGGAGATCTTC | . | TRBV18 | TRBD2 | TRBJ2-7
CASRATGVFSETQYF | TGTGCCAGCAGGGCGACGGGAGTTTTTTCGGAGACCCAGTACTTC | . | TRBV28 | . | TRBJ2-5
CASSWSGTSGRGRQFF | TGTGCCAGCAGTTGGTCCGGGACTAGCGGGAGAGGGCGGCAGTTCTTC | . | TRBV6-8 | TRBD2 | TRBJ2-1